These T cell receptor beta chains were read from a single sample in a study of blood T cell repertoires in COVID-19. Generated by immunoSEQ multiplex PCR, the TCRdb table keeps only in-frame clones and is missing some. The table has 450,000 or so clones, roughly 89% seen once. The sequenced sample consisted of peripheral blood. The receptors originated from a man in his late teens or twenties with COVID-19, enrolled during active disease. Each CDR3 is given with its conserved first and last residue. A D gene is named only where the DNA matches it firmly. Clone size is stated in some rows and not others, as once, few, many or a class when expanded.

J	size	V	D	CDR3	DNA
TRBJ2-5	NA	TRBV20-1	NA	CSASRGGIQETQYF	TGCAGTGCTAGTAGGGGGGGGATACAAGAGACCCAGTACTTC
TRBJ2-7	NA	TRBV24-1	NA	CATSDRDSSEQYF	TGTGCCACCAGTGATCGCGACAGCTCCGAGCAGTACTTC
TRBJ2-5	NA	TRBV6-5	TRBD2	CASRLHAGGQETQYF	TGTGCCAGCAGATTACACGCGGGAGGGCAAGAGACCCAGTACTTC
TRBJ2-5	NA	TRBV13	TRBD1	CASSYTDREETQYF	TGTGCCAGCAGCTACACGGACAGGGAAGAGACCCAGTACTTC
TRBJ2-1	NA	TRBV5-1	NA	CASSLAAGSYNEQFF	TGCGCCAGCAGCTTGGCCGCGGGCTCCTACAATGAGCAGTTCTTC
TRBJ2-7	NA	TRBV10-3	NA	CAISERQDAYEQYF	TGTGCCATCAGTGAGCGACAGGATGCCTACGAGCAGTACTTC
TRBJ1-2	NA	TRBV10-2	TRBD1	CASSPGTGVGGYTF	TGCGCCAGCAGCCCCGGGACAGGTGTCGGTGGCTACACCTTC
TRBJ2-1	NA	TRBV19	TRBD2	CASINRAGGDNEQFF	TGTGCCAGTATAAATCGCGCGGGAGGGGATAATGAGCAGTTCTTC
TRBJ2-2	NA	TRBV7-9	TRBD2	CASSLGSGRFDTGELFF	TGTGCCAGCAGCTTAGGTAGCGGGAGGTTTGACACCGGGGAGCTGTTTTTT
TRBJ2-5	NA	TRBV29-1	NA	CSVERGGIQTQYF	TGCAGCGTTGAAAGAGGTGGCATTCAGACCCAGTACTTC
TRBJ1-1	NA	TRBV6-6	NA	CATRQLQNTEAFF	TGTGCCACGAGACAGCTTCAGAACACTGAAGCTTTCTTT
TRBJ2-7	NA	TRBV7-3	TRBD2	CASSLGGSINEQYF	TGTGCCAGCAGCTTAGGCGGGAGTATCAACGAGCAGTACTTC
TRBJ2-7	NA	TRBV7-9	NA	CATTSGAPNEQYF	TGTGCCACAACCTCAGGGGCGCCCAACGAGCAGTACTTC
TRBJ2-4	once	TRBV11-2	NA	CASSLDGNIQYF	TGTGCCAGCAGCTTAGACGGGAACATTCAGTACTTC
TRBJ2-2	NA	TRBV18	NA	CASSPNPRDTGELFF	TGTGCCAGCTCACCAAACCCACGGGACACCGGGGAGCTGTTTTTT
TRBJ2-1	NA	TRBV19	TRBD2	CASRTGLDYNEQFF	TGTGCCAGTAGAACAGGACTAGACTACAATGAGCAGTTCTTC
TRBJ2-7	NA	TRBV13	TRBD2	CASSTGTSACEQYF	TGTGCCAGCAGCACCGGGACTAGCGCTTGCGAGCAGTACTTC
TRBJ2-1	once	TRBV7-9	TRBD1	CASSSRPQGDPYNEQFF	TGTGCCAGCAGCTCTAGACCCCAGGGGGATCCCTACAATGAGCAGTTCTTC
TRBJ2-3	NA	TRBV7-9	TRBD1	CASSGTGGITDTQYF	TGTGCCAGCAGCGGGACAGGGGGAATAACAGATACGCAGTATTTT
TRBJ1-3	NA	TRBV2	NA	CASSEGNIENTIYF	TGTGCCAGCAGTGAAGGTAACATCGAAAACACCATATATTTT
TRBJ1-1	NA	TRBV27	NA	CASSFYRNTEAFF	TGTGCCAGCAGTTTTTACAGGAACACTGAAGCTTTCTTT
TRBJ2-2	NA	TRBV2	TRBD1	CARTGTGVTGELFF	TGTGCCAGAACCGGGACAGGGGTCACCGGGGAGCTGTTTTTT
TRBJ2-7	NA	TRBV5-1	NA	CASSLGGGEQYF	TGCGCCAGCAGCTTAGGGGGTGGTGAGCAGTACTTC
TRBJ2-2	once	TRBV5-1	TRBD1	CASSRTRTGNTGELFF	TGCGCCAGCAGCAGAACCCGGACAGGGAACACCGGGGAGCTGTTTTTT
TRBJ2-1	NA	TRBV19	NA	CASTRRESYNEQFF	TGTGCCAGTACGCGGAGAGAGTCCTACAATGAGCAGTTCTTC
TRBJ2-1	NA	TRBV7-9	NA	CASSLDGTEQFF	TGTGCCAGCAGCTTAGACGGGACAGAGCAGTTCTTC
TRBJ2-3	NA	TRBV11-3	NA	CASSLGQATTDTQYF	TGTGCCAGCAGCTTAGGGCAGGCAACCACAGATACGCAGTATTTT
TRBJ2-5	NA	TRBV27	TRBD2	CASTSRRGGRVQETQYF	TGTGCCAGCACCTCCCGACGGGGGGGAAGGGTACAAGAGACCCAGTACTTC
TRBJ1-2	NA	TRBV19	NA	CASSIGQAYGYTF	TGTGCCAGTAGTATAGGTCAGGCCTATGGCTACACCTTC
TRBJ1-6	NA	TRBV27	NA	CASRPPRGTNSPLHF	TGTGCCAGCAGGCCACCCCGTGGGACAAATTCACCCCTCCACTTT
TRBJ2-7	NA	TRBV7-3	TRBD2	CASSPQAGGRVEQYF	TGTGCCAGCAGCCCCCAAGCGGGAGGGCGTGTGGAGCAGTACTTC
TRBJ1-5	NA	TRBV3-1/TRBV3-2	TRBD1	CASSSGRGRGPQPQHF	TGTGCCAGCAGCTCAGGGAGGGGCAGGGGGCCTCAGCCCCAGCATTTT
TRBJ2-3	NA	TRBV11-2	TRBD2	CASSLGLAGSRTDTQYF	TGTGCCAGCAGCTTGGGACTAGCGGGAAGTCGGACAGATACGCAGTATTTT
TRBJ1-2	NA	TRBV2	NA	CASRGGQGMYGYTF	TGTGCCAGCAGGGGTGGGCAGGGGATGTATGGCTACACCTTC
TRBJ2-7	NA	TRBV5-6	TRBD2	CASSFRPGGYEQYF	TGTGCCAGCAGCTTCCGCCCGGGGGGATACGAGCAGTACTTC
TRBJ1-5	NA	TRBV2	NA	CASSRQTNQPQHF	TGTGCCAGCAGTCGACAGACCAATCAGCCCCAGCATTTT
TRBJ2-3	NA	TRBV10-3	NA	CAISEEATATDTQYF	TGTGCCATCAGTGAGGAAGCGACCGCCACAGATACGCAGTATTTT